This T cell receptor beta chain comes out of a study of T cells in Graves' hyperthyroidism and ophthalmopathy. Study results and caveats: Most clonotypes expanded in the thyroid (above 0.001) were also present in blood.

Diagnoses used clinical symptoms, serum thyroxine and TRAb, thyroid ultrasound and orbital computed tomography. This clonotype was recorded at least ten times. Its antigen is still unknown. Using RNA transcripts as the source, TCR beta CDR3 regions were amplified. In the first-round RT-PCR of the TCR CDR3, the HTBI primer set was used. Each CDR3 protein gets one entry after TCRdb re-called the multiplex PCR reads with MiXCR. The data contain about 610,000 distinct CDR3 sequences, approximately 15% of them singletons. The CDR3 sequence is 15 residues long. V lost 7 bases to trimming and J lost 6 bases, with 21 bases between them.

This chain links TRBV12-3 or TRBV12-4 with TRBJ1-2, with D possibly matching TRBD1 (5 bases). Material: blood. The TCR comes from a woman aged 40 to 50 with Graves' ophthalmopathy. CDR3 DNA sequence: TGTGCCAGCACTACCCGGTTCGGCAGGGACCATGGCTACACCTTC. It encodes CASTTRFGRDHGYTF.